This entry lists 23 T cell receptor beta chains sequenced from one sample in a study of cytomegalovirus exposure and HLA in healthy donors. The PCR had 60 Vbeta and 13 Jbeta primers. Assay: immunoSEQ multiplex PCR; the TCRdb copy retains only in-frame clones and omits some. Of 170,000 or so clones listed, over 75% are singletons. The source material was PBMCs. The receptor source for this set is a woman in her 30s in good health and CMV-seronegative.

This chain uses TRBV10-3 with TRBJ2-5; D may be TRBD1 (6 bases). CDR3 length: 14 residues. The ends were cut back, 0 bases at V and 2 bases at J, with 7 bases in the middle. Germline CDR1 ENHRY, CDR2 SYGVKD. The DNA of the CDR3 is TGTGCCATCAGTGAGTCGGGGGCACAAGAGACCCAGTACTTC. Its protein product is CAISESGAQETQYF.

V gene TRBV5-3 combines with J gene TRBJ2-7; tentative D call: TRBD2 (5 bases). TRBV5-3 is designated an ORF whose function remains uncertain. The length of the CDR3 is 13 residues. Trimming removed 7 bases from V and 0 bases from J, with 11 bases in between. CDR3 in amino acids: CARAEGISYEQYF. The CDR3 DNA sequence: TGTGCCAGAGCCGAGGGTATCTCCTACGAGCAGTACTTC.

The V gene is TRBV28, the J gene TRBJ1-5; a possible D gene is TRBD1 (5 bases). The germline V and J ends were trimmed by 6 bases and 2 bases, with 14 bases remaining between them. This CDR3 region has 15 residues. Looked up from germline, CDR1 is MDHEN and CDR2 is SYDVKM. The DNA for the CDR3 is TGTGCCAGCAGGCCCAGGGTTCCACGCAATCAGCCCCAGCATTTT. Amino acid sequence: CASRPRVPRNQPQHF.

The rearrangement uses TRBV4-1 and TRBJ1-4; no definite D call. The V gene's germline CDR1 is MGHRA and CDR2 YSYEKL. The CDR3 is 15 amino acids. The V and J ends lost 0 bases and 11 bases respectively, with 16 bases between them. The CDR3 nucleotides are TGCGCCAGCAGCCAAGATTTGGTTCCGAGGATCAAACTGTTTTTT. Its translation is CASSQDLVPRIKLFF.

This clone was found a few times. This chain links TRBV5-1 with TRBJ2-1, with TRBD1 matching 7 bases. The CDR3 runs 15 residues. V shed 0 bases, J shed 4 bases, and the junction held 4 bases outside the gene matches. CDR1 and CDR2 (germline): SGHRS, YFSETQ. The CDR3 DNA reads as TGCGCCAGCAGCTTGGCCGGGACAGCTTACAATGAGCAGTTCTTC. It translates to CASSLAGTAYNEQFF.

The V and J genes are TRBV28 and TRBJ1-5, with D maybe TRBD1 (5 bases). CDR3 length: 15 amino acids. V lost 7 bases to trimming and J lost 3 bases, with 16 bases between them. Germline-derived CDR1 and CDR2 are MDHEN and SYDVKM. This CDR3 is CASTPSGGNNQPQHF. CDR3 in DNA: TGTGCCAGCACCCCCTCCGGGGGTAACAATCAGCCCCAGCATTTT.

The DNA of the CDR3 is TGTGCCAGCAGATTTCTGGACTCGGACACAGATACGCAGTATTTT. It specifies CASRFLDSDTDTQYF. The chain is built from TRBV4-2 and TRBJ2-3; tentative D call: TRBD2 (5 bases). Deletions cut 6 bases from V and 2 bases from J, with 15 bases between. The CDR3 extends over 15 amino acids. From germline, CDR1 is LGHNA and CDR2 YNFKEQ.

The rearrangement links TRBV6-5 to TRBJ1-4; TRBD1 might be the D (6 bases). The CDR3 extends over 15 amino acids. V lost 2 bases and J 8 bases, leaving 15 bases between the germline ends. Germline values: CDR1 MNHEY, CDR2 SVGAGI. This chain's CDR3 is CASSYRGGAREKLFF. The CDR3, as DNA: TGTGCCAGCAGTTACCGGGGGGGCGCGAGGGAAAAACTGTTTTTT.

This clone was detected a few times. This chain uses TRBV5-5 with TRBJ2-5, with 15 positions matching TRBD2. V gave up 4 bases and J gave up 4 bases; unmatched junction bases: 5. CDR1 SGHKS and CDR2 YYEKEE come from the germline V gene (reference sequence). This CDR3 is built from 16 residues. The CDR3 region is CASSRGLAGGRETQYF. The CDR3 nucleotides are TGTGCCAGCAGCCGAGGACTAGCGGGGGGGCGAGAGACCCAGTACTTC.

This rearrangement joins TRBV2 to TRBJ2-5; possible D gene TRBD1, 5 bases. The J call is doubtful: the DNA matches TRBJ2-7 better. The CDR3 sequence is 13 residues long. Germline V gene lookup returns CDR1 SNHLY and CDR2 FYNNEI. The CDR3 sequence is CASSEQGPYEQYF. CDR3 bases: TGTGCCAGCAGTGAACAGGGTCCCTACGAGCAGTACTTC.

This chain connects TRBV2 to TRBJ1-5; D is ambiguous. Germline CDR1 reads SNHLY; CDR2 reads FYNNEI. The CDR3 sequence is 12 residues long. The V and J ends lost 6 bases and 5 bases respectively, with 8 bases between them. Here the CDR3 reads CASSLLYQPQHF. The DNA of the CDR3 is TGTGCCAGCAGCCTTTTGTATCAGCCCCAGCATTTT. The whole variable domain, remainder taken from reference TRBV2 and TRBJ1-5, is EPEVTQTPSHQVTQMGQEVILRCVPISNHLYFYWYRQILGQKVEFLVSFYNNEISEKSEIFDDQFSVERPDGSNFTLKIRSTKLEDSAMYFCASSLLYQPQHFGDGTRLSIL.

V usage is TRBV5-1 and J usage is TRBJ2-3; D is possibly TRBD2 (6 bases). The CDR3 contains 14 residues. The V end lost 4 bases, the J end lost 0 bases, and 9 bases lay between the germline ends. CDR1 and CDR2 from the germline V gene are SGHRS and YFSETQ. DNA for the CDR3: TGCGCCAGCAGCCCCGGGACTAGCACAGATACGCAGTATTTT. This translates into CASSPGTSTDTQYF.

The chain couples TRBV11-2 to TRBJ1-4, with a possible D match to TRBD1 (6 bases). The CDR3 has 15 residues. The V gene's germline CDR1 is SGHAT and CDR2 FQNNGV. V lost 2 bases to trimming and J lost 7 bases, with 14 bases between them. This CDR3 reads CASSLSIQGPEKLFF. Here the CDR3 DNA reads TGTGCCAGCAGCTTATCTATACAGGGCCCTGAAAAACTGTTTTTT.

V is TRBV2 and J is TRBJ2-2; 9 positions agree with TRBD1. The CDR3 is 14 residues long. After removal of 8 bases from V and 4 bases from J, the junction contained 5 bases not matched to a gene. The germline gives CDR1 SNHLY, CDR2 FYNNEI. Written as DNA, the CDR3 is TGTGCCAGCCGGGACAGGGTGGTCACCGGGGAGCTGTTTTTT. Amino acids: CASRDRVVTGELFF.

This rearrangement joins TRBV7-9 to TRBJ2-7; D may be TRBD2 (5 bases). Per germline, CDR1 SEHNR and CDR2 FQNEAQ (reference sequence). This CDR3 is built from 13 residues. The V end was cut by 8 bases, the J end by 1 base, with 12 bases between. The CDR3 nucleotides are TGTGCCAGCGGGAAGGGAGAATCCTACGAGCAGTACTTC. Amino acid sequence: CASGKGESYEQYF.

This clone was picked up a small number of times. This chain joins TRBV5-6 and TRBJ2-5; 8 bases match TRBD2. Germline CDR1 and CDR2: SGHDT and YYEEEE. This CDR3 region has 15 residues. V trimming: 2 bases; J trimming: 1 base; junction bases outside the gene matches: 4. The CDR3 DNA follows: TGTGCCAGCAGCTTCTTTAGCGGGGCCCAAGAGACCCAGTACTTC. Encoded protein: CASSFFSGAQETQYF.

This rearrangement joins TRBV28 to TRBJ1-5; 8 bases line up with TRBD1. The germline CDR1 and CDR2 sequences are MDHEN and SYDVKM. The CDR3 loop spans 14 amino acids. The trim removed 8 bases at V and 1 base at J, leaving 4 bases unmatched. The CDR3 protein is CASQGQGSNQPQHF. DNA for the CDR3: TGTGCCAGCCAAGGACAGGGAAGCAATCAGCCCCAGCATTTT.

This clone was seen just once. This chain uses TRBV18 with TRBJ2-2; D unclear. V lost 6 bases to trimming and J lost 0 bases, with 5 bases between them. The CDR3 runs 13 residues. Per germline, CDR1 KGHSH and CDR2 LQKENI. CDR3 in amino acids: CASSPANTGELFF. As DNA, the CDR3 is TGTGCCAGCTCCCCCGCGAACACCGGGGAGCTGTTTTTT.

This clone was seen more than once but under ten times. The rearrangement links TRBV13 to TRBJ1-2; no clear D gene. Germline-derived CDR1 and CDR2 are PRHDT and FYEKMQ (reference sequence). V lost 4 bases to trimming and J lost 3 bases, with 15 bases between them. This CDR3 is 15 amino acids long. This CDR3 reads CASSSTWGGDYGYTF. The CDR3, as DNA: TGTGCCAGCAGCTCCACTTGGGGAGGAGACTATGGCTACACCTTC.

This clone has a handful of counts. The chain uses TRBV30 and TRBJ1-3; D is unresolved. V was cut by 0 bases and J by 5 bases, with 8 bases left in between. Germline V lookup: CDR1 GTSNPN, CDR2 SVGIG (reference sequence). The CDR3 is 13 residues long. Written as DNA, the CDR3 is TGTGCCTGGAGTGTAAACGGGAGAAACACCATATATTTT. Amino acids: CAWSVNGRNTIYF.

This rearrangement joins TRBV2 to TRBJ1-5, with D perhaps TRBD1 (5 bases). V was shortened by 1 base and J by 6 bases, with 10 bases between the two germline ends. The V gene's germline CDR1 is SNHLY and CDR2 FYNNEI. CDR3 length equals 14 residues. The CDR3 nucleotides read TGTGCCAGCAGTGAAGTGGGGGGTGTTCAGCCCCAGCATTTT. As protein: CASSEVGGVQPQHF.

This chain links TRBV5-1 with TRBJ2-1; a weak D match, TRBD2 (7 bases). V lost 1 base and J lost 12, with 11 bases in between. Per germline, CDR1 SGHRS and CDR2 YFSETQ. This CDR3 is 12 amino acids long. The chain's CDR3 is CASSLPGGGQFF. The CDR3 coding sequence is TGCGCCAGCAGCTTGCCGGGGGGCGGGCAGTTCTTC. The whole variable domain, filled in from reference TRBV5-1 and TRBJ2-1, reads KAGVTQTPRYLIKTRGQQVTLSCSPISGHRSVSWYQQTPGQGLQFLFEYFSETQRNKGNFPGRFSGRQFSNSRSEMNVSTLELGDSALYLCASSLPGGGQFFGPGTRLTVL.

The chain employs TRBV4-1 and TRBJ2-3; 7 bases fit TRBD2. This CDR3 has 16 amino acids. The J segment lost 0 bases and the V segment lost 0 bases, leaving 3 bases of the junction unmatched. CDR1 MGHRA and CDR2 YSYEKL come from the germline V gene. This chain's CDR3 is CASSQDGLGSTDTQYF. The CDR3 nucleotides are TGCGCCAGCAGCCAAGACGGACTAGGGAGCACAGATACGCAGTATTTT.